The 4 T cell receptor beta chains below were found in one sample sequenced in a study of spatial heterogeneity in lung cancer. TCRdb redid the calling of the 5' RACE reads with MiXCR, one entry per CDR3 protein. The sample includes roughly 15,000 distinct CDR3 sequences, roughly 3.9% of them seen just once. Time point noted: sample taken at primary tumor resection. This sample comprised normal lung tissue next to the tumor, obtained at surgery. The receptors come from a male donor with early-stage non-small cell lung cancer.

At least ten counts were recorded for this clonotype. A library made for alpha chains picked up this beta chain off target, so its size means little. The chain employs TRBV29-1 and TRBJ1-1; D perhaps matches TRBD1 (5 bases). Trimming removed 7 bases from V and 3 bases from J, with 18 bases in between. Germline CDR1 SQVTM, CDR2 ANQGSEA. The CDR3 spans 14 residues. The CDR3 DNA sequence: TGCAGCGCAACCCCCACATTGGGGGACACTGAAGCTTTCTTT. Its translation is CSATPTLGDTEAFF.

This clonotype was seen at least ten times. Found in a library prepared for alpha chains, this beta chain is an off-target read, and its abundance has little meaning. The CDR3 protein is CAISTTGGGTKDTEAFF. CDR3 nucleotide sequence: TGTGCCATCAGTACGACAGGGGGGGGAACGAAGGACACTGAAGCTTTCTTT. The chain recombines TRBV10-3 with TRBJ1-1, with TRBD1 matching over 9 bases. The CDR3 loop spans 17 amino acids. CDR1 ENHRY and CDR2 SYGVKD come from the germline V gene. The V segment lost 5 bases and the J segment 3 bases; nucleotides outside the gene matches: 13.

Many counts were recorded for this clonotype. The library was prepared for alpha chains; this beta chain is a stray read, so its frequency means little. The chain carries TRBV2 and TRBJ1-2, with D uncertain. The V end was cut by 8 bases, the J end by 4 bases, with 8 bases between. CDR3 length: 11 amino acids. In germline, CDR1 is SNHLY, CDR2 FYNNEI. DNA of the CDR3: TGTGCCAGCCGGTACAGCTATGGCTACACCTTC. Amino acid sequence: CASRYSYGYTF.

This clonotype was seen repeatedly, ten times or more. This beta chain slipped into a library made for alpha chains as a stray read, so its size is not meaningful. The chain has TRBV7-2 and TRBJ2-7; D is unresolved. CDR3 length: 14 residues. Germline V CDR1 and CDR2: SGHTA, FQGNSA. Between the trimmed V and J ends, which lost 5 bases and 3 bases, there was a span of 14 bases. The CDR3 region is CASSPARLIYEQYF. CDR3 DNA sequence: TGTGCCAGCAGCCCGGCGCGGCTGATCTACGAGCAGTACTTC. The variable domain in full, with the rest retrieved from reference TRBV7-2 and TRBJ2-7, is GAGVSQSPSNKVTEKGKDVELRCDPISGHTALYWYRQSLGQGLEFLIYFQGNSAPDKSGLPSDRFSAERTGGSVSTLTIQRTQQEDSAVYLCASSPARLIYEQYFGPGTRLTVT.